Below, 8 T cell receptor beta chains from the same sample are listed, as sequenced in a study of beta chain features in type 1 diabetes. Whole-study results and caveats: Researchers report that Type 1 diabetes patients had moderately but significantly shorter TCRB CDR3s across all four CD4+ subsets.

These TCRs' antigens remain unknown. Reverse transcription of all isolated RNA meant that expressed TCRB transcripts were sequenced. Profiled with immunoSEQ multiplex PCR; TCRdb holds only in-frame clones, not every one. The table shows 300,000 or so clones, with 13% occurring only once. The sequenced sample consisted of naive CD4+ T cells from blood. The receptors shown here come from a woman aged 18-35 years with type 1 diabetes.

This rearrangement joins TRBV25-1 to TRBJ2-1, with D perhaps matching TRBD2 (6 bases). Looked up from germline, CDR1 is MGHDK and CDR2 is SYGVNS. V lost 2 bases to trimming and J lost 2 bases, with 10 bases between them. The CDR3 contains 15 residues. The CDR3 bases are TGTGCCAGCAGTGAAGTAGCGGCCACCTACAATGAGCAGTTCTTC. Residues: CASSEVAATYNEQFF.

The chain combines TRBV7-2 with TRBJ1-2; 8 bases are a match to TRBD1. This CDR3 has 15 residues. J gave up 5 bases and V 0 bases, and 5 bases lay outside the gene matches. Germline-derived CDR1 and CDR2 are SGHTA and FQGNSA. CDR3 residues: CASSLALQGVYGYTF. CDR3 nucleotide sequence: TGTGCCAGCAGCTTAGCGCTACAGGGGGTTTATGGCTACACCTTC.

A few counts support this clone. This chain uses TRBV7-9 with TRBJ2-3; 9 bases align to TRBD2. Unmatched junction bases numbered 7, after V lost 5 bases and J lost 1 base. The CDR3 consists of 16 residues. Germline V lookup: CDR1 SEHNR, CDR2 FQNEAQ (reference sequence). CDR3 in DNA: TGTGCCAGCAGCCCCCTAGCGGGAATGGGCACAGATACGCAGTATTTT. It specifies CASSPLAGMGTDTQYF.

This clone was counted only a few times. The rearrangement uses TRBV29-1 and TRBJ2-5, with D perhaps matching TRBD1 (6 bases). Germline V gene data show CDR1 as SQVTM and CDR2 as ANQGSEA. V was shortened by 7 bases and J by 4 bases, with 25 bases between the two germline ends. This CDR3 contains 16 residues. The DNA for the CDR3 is TGCAGCGCCGCGATAACCGGGACACTGCCTGGAGAGACCCAGTACTTC. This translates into CSAAITGTLPGETQYF.

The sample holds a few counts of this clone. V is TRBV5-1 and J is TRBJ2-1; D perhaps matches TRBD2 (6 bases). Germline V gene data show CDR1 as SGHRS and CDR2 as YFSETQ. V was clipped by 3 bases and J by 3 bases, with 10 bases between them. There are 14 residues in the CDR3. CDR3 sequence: CASSSGLNYNEQFF. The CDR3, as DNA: TGCGCCAGCAGCTCGGGACTCAACTACAATGAGCAGTTCTTC.

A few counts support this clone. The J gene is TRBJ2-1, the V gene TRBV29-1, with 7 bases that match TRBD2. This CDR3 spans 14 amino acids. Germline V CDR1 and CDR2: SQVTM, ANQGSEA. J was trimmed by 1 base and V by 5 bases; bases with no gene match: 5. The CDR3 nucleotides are TGCAGCGTTTCACTAGCGCCTTCCTACAATGAGCAGTTCTTC. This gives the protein CSVSLAPSYNEQFF.

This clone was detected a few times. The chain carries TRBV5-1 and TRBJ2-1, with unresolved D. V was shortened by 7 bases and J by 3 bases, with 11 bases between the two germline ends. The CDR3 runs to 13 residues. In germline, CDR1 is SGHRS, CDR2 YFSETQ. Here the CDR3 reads CASAVDDYNEQFF. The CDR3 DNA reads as TGCGCCAGCGCCGTAGATGACTACAATGAGCAGTTCTTC.

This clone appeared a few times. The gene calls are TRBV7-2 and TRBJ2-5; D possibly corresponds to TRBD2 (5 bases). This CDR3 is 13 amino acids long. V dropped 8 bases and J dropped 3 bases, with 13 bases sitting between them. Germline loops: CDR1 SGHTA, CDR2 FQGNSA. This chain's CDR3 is CASGLARKETQYF. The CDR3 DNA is TGTGCCAGCGGATTAGCGCGAAAAGAGACCCAGTACTTC.